The clone carrying this TCR beta chain was seen only a few times. Its antigen remains unidentified. These data come from a study of T cells in Graves' hyperthyroidism and ophthalmopathy. Overall study results and limits: The model foresaw ophthalmopathy a median about 6.1 months prior to onset.

The CDR3 consists of 16 residues. V lost 5 bases, J lost 4 bases, and 8 bases stayed unmatched. The germline CDR1 and CDR2 sequences are SGHRS and YFSETQ. For ophthalmopathy patients, the Clinical Activity Score was at least 3 and the NOSPECS grade at least 4; duration was under 3 months. Amplified TCR beta CDR3 regions derived from RNA transcripts. The HTBI primer set was used in a first-round RT-PCR of the TCR CDR3. TCRdb redid the calling of the multiplex PCR reads with MiXCR, one entry per CDR3 protein. The sample shows approximately 600,000 distinct CDR3 sequences, around 20% of them seen only once.

Sequencing was carried out using blood. This clonotype was obtained from a young man with Graves' ophthalmopathy. V usage is TRBV5-1 and J usage is TRBJ2-3; TRBD1 matches at 12 bases. CDR3 in amino acids: CASSLSGTGGADTQYF. The DNA of the CDR3 is TGCGCCAGCAGTTTATCCGGGACAGGGGGCGCAGATACGCAGTATTTT.